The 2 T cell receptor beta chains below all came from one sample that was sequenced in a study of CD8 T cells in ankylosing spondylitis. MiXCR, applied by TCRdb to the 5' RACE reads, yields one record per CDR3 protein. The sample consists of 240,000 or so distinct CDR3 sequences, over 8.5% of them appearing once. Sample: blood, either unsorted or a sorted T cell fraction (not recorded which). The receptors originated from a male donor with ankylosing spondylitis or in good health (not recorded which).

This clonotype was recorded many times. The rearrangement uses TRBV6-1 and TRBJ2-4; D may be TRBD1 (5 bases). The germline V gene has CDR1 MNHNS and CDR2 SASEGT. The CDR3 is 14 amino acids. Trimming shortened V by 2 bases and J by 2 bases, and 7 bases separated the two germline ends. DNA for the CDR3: TGTGCCAGCAGTGAAAGGGGATCCAAAAACATTCAGTACTTC. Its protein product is CASSERGSKNIQYF.

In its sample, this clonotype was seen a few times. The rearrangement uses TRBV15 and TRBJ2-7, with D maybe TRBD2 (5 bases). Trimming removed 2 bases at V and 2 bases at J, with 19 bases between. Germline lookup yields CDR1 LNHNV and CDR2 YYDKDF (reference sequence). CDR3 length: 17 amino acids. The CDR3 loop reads CATSRNLADDYPYEQYF. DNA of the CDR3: TGTGCCACCAGCAGAAATCTTGCAGACGACTACCCCTACGAGCAGTACTTC.